This T cell receptor (beta chain) was sequenced for a study of OX40 agonist ivuxolimab in advanced cancers. Looked up from germline, CDR1 is KGHSH and CDR2 is LQKENI. CDR3 size: 13 residues. Trimming cost V 3 bases and J 1 base, with 6 bases left between them. Generated by immunoSEQ multiplex PCR, the TCRdb table keeps only in-frame clones and is missing some. Here the sample spans about 55,000 clones, more than 70% being singletons. This clone was seen only once. The starting material was CD4+ or CD8+ T cells sorted from blood, obtained in a trial of the OX40 agonist ivuxolimab. The chain combines TRBV18 with TRBJ1-1; D is undetermined. The sequence was obtained from an adult with an advanced solid tumor such as melanoma, head and neck, liver or kidney cancer. The CDR3 region is CASSPGRNTEAFF. The CDR3 DNA reads TGTGCCAGCTCACCCGGGCGGAACACTGAAGCTTTCTTT.